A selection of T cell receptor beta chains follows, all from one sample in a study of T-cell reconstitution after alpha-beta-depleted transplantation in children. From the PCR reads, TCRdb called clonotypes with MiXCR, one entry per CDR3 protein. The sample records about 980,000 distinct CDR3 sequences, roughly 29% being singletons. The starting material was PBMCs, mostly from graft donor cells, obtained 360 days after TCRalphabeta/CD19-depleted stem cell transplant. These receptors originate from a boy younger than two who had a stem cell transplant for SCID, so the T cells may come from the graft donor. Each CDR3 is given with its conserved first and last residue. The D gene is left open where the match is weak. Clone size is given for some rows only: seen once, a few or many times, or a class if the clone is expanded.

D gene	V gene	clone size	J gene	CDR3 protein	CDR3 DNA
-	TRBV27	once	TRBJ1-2	CASSGGTGYTF	TGTGCCAGCAGTGGAGGGACCGGCTACACCTTC
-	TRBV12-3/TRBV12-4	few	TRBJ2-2	CASQRDRELFF	TGTGCCAGCCAGCGGGACAGGGAGCTGTTTTTT
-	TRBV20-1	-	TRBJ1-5	CSARVDPSGNQPQHF	TGCAGTGCTAGAGTAGATCCGTCTGGCAATCAGCCCCAGCATTTT
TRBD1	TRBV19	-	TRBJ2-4	CASSWGQRDIQYF	TGTGCCAGTAGTTGGGGACAGCGAGACATTCAGTACTTC
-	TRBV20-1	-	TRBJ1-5	CSVRDPRGNQPQHF	TGCAGTGTTAGGGATCCAAGGGGCAATCAGCCCCAGCATTTT
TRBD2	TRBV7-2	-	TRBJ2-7	CASSKRLAEFLSYEQYF	TGTGCCAGCAGCAAACGACTAGCGGAATTCTTATCCTACGAGCAGTACTTC
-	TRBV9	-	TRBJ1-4	CASSVKGTTNEKLFF	TGTGCCAGCAGCGTGAAGGGGACAACTAATGAAAAACTGTTTTTT
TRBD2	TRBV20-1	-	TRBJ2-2	CSALSGAATGELFF	TGCAGTGCTTTAAGCGGGGCCGCCACCGGGGAGCTGTTTTTT
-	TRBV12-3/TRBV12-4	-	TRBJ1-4	CASRRTDVANEKLFF	TGTGCCAGCAGGAGGACAGACGTAGCTAATGAAAAACTGTTTTTT
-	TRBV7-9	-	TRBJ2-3	CASSLGSPTTDTQYF	TGTGCCAGCAGCTTAGGGTCCCCGACCACAGATACGCAGTATTTT
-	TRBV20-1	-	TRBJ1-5	CSATHRALDNQPQHF	TGCAGTGCTACACACAGGGCACTGGACAATCAGCCCCAGCATTTT
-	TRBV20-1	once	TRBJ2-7	CSARLIPYEQYF	TGCAGTGCTAGACTAATTCCCTACGAGCAGTACTTC
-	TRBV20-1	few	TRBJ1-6	CSAKAVNSPLHF	TGCAGTGCTAAGGCGGTTAATTCACCCCTCCACTTT
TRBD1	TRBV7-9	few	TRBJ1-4	CASSFGIQGGLNEKLFF	TGTGCCAGCAGCTTCGGGATCCAGGGGGGGTTAAATGAAAAACTGTTTTTT
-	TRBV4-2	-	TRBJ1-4	CASSQDYLATNEKLFF	TGTGCCAGCAGCCAAGATTATCTTGCAACTAATGAAAAACTGTTTTTT
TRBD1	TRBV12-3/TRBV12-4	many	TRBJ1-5	CASRGQGERYQPQHF	TGTGCCAGCCGCGGACAGGGTGAGCGTTATCAGCCCCAGCATTTT
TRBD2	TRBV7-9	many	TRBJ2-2	CASSLRRGDTGELFF	TGTGCCAGCAGCTTAAGGCGGGGGGACACCGGGGAGCTGTTTTTT
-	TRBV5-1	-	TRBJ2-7	CASSLVAGLLSHEQYF	TGCGCCAGCAGCTTGGTCGCTGGGCTTCTCTCTCACGAGCAGTACTTC
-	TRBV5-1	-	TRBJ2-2	CASSWGDRSSANTGELFF	TGCGCCAGCAGCTGGGGGGACAGAAGTTCCGCGAACACCGGGGAGCTGTTTTTT
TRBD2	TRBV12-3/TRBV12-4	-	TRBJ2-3	CASRTSGGADTQYF	TGTGCCAGCAGAACTAGCGGGGGGGCGGATACGCAGTATTTT
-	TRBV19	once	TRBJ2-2	CASSMAGVTGELFF	TGTGCCAGTAGTATGGCAGGGGTCACCGGGGAGCTGTTTTTT
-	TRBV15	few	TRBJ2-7	CATSRGEGRTYEQYF	TGTGCCACCAGCAGAGGAGAGGGGAGAACCTACGAGCAGTACTTC
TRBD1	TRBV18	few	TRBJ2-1	CASSQPTGDKFF	TGTGCCAGCTCACAACCGACAGGGGACAAGTTCTTC
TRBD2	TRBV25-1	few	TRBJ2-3	CASSERYSGGPTDTQYF	TGTGCCAGCAGTGAACGTTATAGCGGGGGACCCACAGATACGCAGTATTTT
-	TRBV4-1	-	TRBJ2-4	CASSQAKRDHLAKNIQYF	TGCGCCAGCAGCCAAGCGAAAAGGGACCATCTAGCCAAAAACATTCAGTACTTC
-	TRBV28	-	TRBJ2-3	CASSSAGFGIDTQYF	TGTGCCAGCAGTTCCGCGGGGTTTGGGATAGATACGCAGTATTTT
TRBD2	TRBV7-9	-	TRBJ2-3	CASSTSGGEDTQYF	TGTGCCAGCAGCACTAGCGGGGGAGAAGATACGCAGTATTTT
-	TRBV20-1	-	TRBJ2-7	CSARDPPGMGYEQYF	TGCAGTGCTAGAGATCCTCCAGGGATGGGTTACGAGCAGTACTTC
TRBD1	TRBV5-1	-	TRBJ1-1	CASSLMGQGHTEAFF	TGCGCCAGCAGCTTGATGGGACAGGGGCACACTGAAGCTTTCTTT
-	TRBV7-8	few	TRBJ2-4	CASSLGRAGANIQYF	TGTGCCAGCAGCTTAGGGCGGGCAGGGGCAAACATTCAGTACTTC
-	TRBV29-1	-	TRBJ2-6	CSVDLASSGANVLTF	TGCAGCGTTGACTTAGCAAGCTCTGGGGCCAACGTCCTGACTTTC
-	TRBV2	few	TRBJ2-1	CASSEASVPMYNEQFF	TGTGCCAGCAGTGAAGCGTCGGTCCCCATGTACAATGAGCAGTTCTTC
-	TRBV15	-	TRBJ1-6	CATSREGRKALHF	TGTGCCACCAGCAGAGAAGGAAGGAAGGCCCTCCACTTT
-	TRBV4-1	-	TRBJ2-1	CASSPLEGRAYNEQFF	TGCGCCAGCAGCCCTCTTGAGGGACGGGCCTACAATGAGCAGTTCTTC
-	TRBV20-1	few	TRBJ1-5	CSVGKGRRNQPQHF	TGCAGTGTTGGAAAGGGGCGCAGAAATCAGCCCCAGCATTTT
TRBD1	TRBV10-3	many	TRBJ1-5	CAISGGTGGNQPQHF	TGTGCCATCAGTGGGGGGACAGGGGGAAATCAGCCCCAGCATTTT
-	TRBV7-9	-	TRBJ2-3	CASSPPLIRVDTQYF	TGTGCCAGCAGCCCTCCTCTAATCAGAGTGGATACGCAGTATTTT
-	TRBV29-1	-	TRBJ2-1	CTVRWGAYNEQFF	TGCACCGTTCGGTGGGGTGCCTACAATGAGCAGTTCTTC
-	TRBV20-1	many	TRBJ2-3	CSARAGTREQYF	TGCAGTGCTAGAGCCGGGACTCGGGAGCAGTATTTT
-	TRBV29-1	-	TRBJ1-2	CSVARRADYGYTF	TGCAGCGTTGCACGCAGGGCAGACTATGGCTACACCTTC